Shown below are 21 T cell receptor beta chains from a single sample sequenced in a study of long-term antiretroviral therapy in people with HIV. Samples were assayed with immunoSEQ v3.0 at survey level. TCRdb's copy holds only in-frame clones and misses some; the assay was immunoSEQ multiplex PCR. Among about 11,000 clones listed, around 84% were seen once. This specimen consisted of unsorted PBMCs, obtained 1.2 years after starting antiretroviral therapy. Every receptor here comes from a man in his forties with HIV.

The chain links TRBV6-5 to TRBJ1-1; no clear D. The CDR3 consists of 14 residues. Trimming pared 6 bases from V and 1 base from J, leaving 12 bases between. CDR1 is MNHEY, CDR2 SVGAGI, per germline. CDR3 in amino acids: CASRGREGNTEAFF. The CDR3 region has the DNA TGTGCCAGCAGGGGGAGGGAAGGGAACACTGAAGCTTTCTTT.

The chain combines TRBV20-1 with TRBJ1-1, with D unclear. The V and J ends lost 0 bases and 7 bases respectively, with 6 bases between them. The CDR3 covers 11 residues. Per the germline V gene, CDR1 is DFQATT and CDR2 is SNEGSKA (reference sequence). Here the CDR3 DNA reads TGCAGTGCTAGAGAGTACTATGAAGCTTTCTTT. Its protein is CSAREYYEAFF.

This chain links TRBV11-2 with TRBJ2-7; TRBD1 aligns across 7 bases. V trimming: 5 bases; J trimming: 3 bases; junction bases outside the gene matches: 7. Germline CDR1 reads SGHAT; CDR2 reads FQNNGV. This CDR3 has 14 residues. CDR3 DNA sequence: TGTGCCAGCAGCAAACAGGGGACGGGCTACGAGCAGTACTTC. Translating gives CASSKQGTGYEQYF.

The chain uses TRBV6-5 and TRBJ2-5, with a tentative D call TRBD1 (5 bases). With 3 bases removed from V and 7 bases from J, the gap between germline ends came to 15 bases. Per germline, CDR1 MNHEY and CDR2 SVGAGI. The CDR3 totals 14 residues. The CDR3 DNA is TGTGCCAGCAGTTATGGGGCAGGTCAGGGGACCCAGTACTTC. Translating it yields CASSYGAGQGTQYF.

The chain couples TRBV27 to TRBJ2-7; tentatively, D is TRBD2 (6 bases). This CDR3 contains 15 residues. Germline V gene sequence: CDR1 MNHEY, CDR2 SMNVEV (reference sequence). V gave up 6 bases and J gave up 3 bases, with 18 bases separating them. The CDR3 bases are TGTGCCAGCAGACCTCTCACCGGGGGATTCTACGAGCAGTACTTC. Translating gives CASRPLTGGFYEQYF.

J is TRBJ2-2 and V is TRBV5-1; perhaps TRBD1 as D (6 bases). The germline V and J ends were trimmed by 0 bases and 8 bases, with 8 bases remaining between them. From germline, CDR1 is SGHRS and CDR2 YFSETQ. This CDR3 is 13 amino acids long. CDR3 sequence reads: CASSLEGTGELFF. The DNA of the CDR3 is TGCGCCAGCAGCTTGGAAGGGACAGGGGAGCTGTTTTTT.

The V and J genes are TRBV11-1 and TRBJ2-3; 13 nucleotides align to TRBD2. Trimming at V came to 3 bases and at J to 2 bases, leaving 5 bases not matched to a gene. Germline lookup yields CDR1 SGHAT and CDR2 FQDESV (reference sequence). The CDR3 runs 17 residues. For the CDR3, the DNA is TGTGCCAGCAGCTTCGGACTAGCGGGGGCCTTCACAGATACGCAGTATTTT. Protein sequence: CASSFGLAGAFTDTQYF.

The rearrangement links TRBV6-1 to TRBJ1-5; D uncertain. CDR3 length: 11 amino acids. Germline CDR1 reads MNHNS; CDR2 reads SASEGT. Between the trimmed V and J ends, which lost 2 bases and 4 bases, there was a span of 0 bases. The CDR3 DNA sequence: TGTGCCAGCAGTGAAAATCAGCCCCAGCATTTT. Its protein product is CASSENQPQHF.

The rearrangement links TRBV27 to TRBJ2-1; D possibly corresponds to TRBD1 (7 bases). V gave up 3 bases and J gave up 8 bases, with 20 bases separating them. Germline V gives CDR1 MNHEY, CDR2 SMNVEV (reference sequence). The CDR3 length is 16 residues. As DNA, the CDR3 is TGTGCCAGCAGTTTGAAGGCAGGGGGGTCCTATTATGAGCAGTTCTTC. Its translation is CASSLKAGGSYYEQFF.

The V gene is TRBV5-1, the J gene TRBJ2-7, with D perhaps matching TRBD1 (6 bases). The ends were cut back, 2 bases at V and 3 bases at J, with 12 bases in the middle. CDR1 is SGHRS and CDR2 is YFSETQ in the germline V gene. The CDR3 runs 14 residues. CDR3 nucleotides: TGCGCCAGCAGCTTCGGCAGGGGTGGCTACGAGCAGTACTTC. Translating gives CASSFGRGGYEQYF. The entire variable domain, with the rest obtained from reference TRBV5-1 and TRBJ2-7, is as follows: KAGVTQTPRYLIKTRGQQVTLSCSPISGHRSVSWYQQTPGQGLQFLFEYFSETQRNKGNFPGRFSGRQFSNSRSEMNVSTLELGDSALYLCASSFGRGGYEQYFGPGTRLTVT.

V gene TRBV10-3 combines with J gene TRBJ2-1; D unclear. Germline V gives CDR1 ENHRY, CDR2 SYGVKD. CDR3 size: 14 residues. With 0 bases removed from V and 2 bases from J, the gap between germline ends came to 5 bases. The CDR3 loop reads CAISESDTYNEQFF. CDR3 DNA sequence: TGTGCCATCAGTGAGTCCGACACCTACAATGAGCAGTTCTTC.

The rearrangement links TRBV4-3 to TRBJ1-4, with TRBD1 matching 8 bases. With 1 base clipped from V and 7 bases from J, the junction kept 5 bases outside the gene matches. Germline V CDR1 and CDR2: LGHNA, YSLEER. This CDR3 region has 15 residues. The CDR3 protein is CASSQAGRGREKLFF. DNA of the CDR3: TGCGCCAGCAGCCAAGCAGGCAGGGGGCGTGAAAAACTGTTTTTT.

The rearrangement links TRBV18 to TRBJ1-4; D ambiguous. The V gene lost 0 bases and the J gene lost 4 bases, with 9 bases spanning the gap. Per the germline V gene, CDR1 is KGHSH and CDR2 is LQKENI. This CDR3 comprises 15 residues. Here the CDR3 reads CASSPPNGRNEKLFF. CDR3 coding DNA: TGTGCCAGCTCACCACCGAACGGTCGTAATGAAAAACTGTTTTTT.

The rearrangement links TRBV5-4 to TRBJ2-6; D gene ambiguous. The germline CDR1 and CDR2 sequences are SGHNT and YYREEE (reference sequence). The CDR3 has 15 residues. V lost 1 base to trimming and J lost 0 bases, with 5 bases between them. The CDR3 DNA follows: TGTGCCAGCAGCTTGTTATCCTCTGGGGCCAACGTCCTGACTTTC. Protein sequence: CASSLLSSGANVLTF.

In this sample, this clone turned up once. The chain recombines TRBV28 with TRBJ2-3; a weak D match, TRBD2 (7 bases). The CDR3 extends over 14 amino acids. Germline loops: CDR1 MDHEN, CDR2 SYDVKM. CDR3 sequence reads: CGLTGGGPRDTQYF. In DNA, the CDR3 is TGTGGCTTAACTGGGGGGGGGCCTCGCGATACGCAGTATTTT.

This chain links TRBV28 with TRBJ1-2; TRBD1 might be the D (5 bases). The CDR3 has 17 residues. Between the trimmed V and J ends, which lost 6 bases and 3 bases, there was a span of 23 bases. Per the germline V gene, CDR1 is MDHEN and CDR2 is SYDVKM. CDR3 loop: CASSIPGTDDYDYGYTF. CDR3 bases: TGTGCCAGCAGCATACCCGGGACGGATGATTATGACTATGGCTACACCTTC.

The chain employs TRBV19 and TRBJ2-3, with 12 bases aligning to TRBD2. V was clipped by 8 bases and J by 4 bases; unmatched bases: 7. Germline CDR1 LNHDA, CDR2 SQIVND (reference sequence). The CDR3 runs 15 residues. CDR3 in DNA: TGTGCCAGTCGTGGACTAGCGGGGTCGGCAGATACGCAGTATTTT. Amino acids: CASRGLAGSADTQYF.

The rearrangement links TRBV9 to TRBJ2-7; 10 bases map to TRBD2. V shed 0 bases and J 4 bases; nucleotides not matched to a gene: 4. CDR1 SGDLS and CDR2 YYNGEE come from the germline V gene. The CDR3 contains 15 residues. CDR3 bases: TGTGCCAGCAGCGTAGGAGATAGCGGGGGGTACGAGCAGTACTTC. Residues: CASSVGDSGGYEQYF. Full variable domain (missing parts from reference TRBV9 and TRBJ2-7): DSGVTQTPKHLITATGQRVTLRCSPRSGDLSVYWYQQSLDQGLQFLIQYYNGEERAKGNILERFSAQQFPDLHSELNLSSLELGDSALYFCASSVGDSGGYEQYFGPGTRLTVT.

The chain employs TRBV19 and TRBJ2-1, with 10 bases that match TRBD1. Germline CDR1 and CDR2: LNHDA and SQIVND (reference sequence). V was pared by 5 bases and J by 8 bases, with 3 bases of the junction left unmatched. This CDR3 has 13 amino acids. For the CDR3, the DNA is TGTGCCAGTAGTCGGGACAGGGGTGATGAGCAGTTCTTC. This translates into CASSRDRGDEQFF.

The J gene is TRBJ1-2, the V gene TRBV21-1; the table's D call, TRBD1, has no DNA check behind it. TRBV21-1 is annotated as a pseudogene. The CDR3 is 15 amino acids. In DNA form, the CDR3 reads TGTGCCACCTACTTCGGACAGCTAACTAACTATGGCTACACCTTC. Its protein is CATYFGQLTNYGYTF.

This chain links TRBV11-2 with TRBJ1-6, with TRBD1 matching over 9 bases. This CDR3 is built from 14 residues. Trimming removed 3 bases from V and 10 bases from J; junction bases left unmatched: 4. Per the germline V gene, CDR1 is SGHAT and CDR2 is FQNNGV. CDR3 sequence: CASSFGTGKSPLHF. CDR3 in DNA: TGTGCCAGCAGCTTCGGGACAGGGAAATCACCCCTCCACTTT.